These 13 T cell receptor beta chains were sequenced from one sample in a study of blood T cell repertoires in COVID-19. The table came from immunoSEQ multiplex PCR; TCRdb's copy has only in-frame clones and leaves some out. This sample has over 110,000 clones; roughly 80% occur once, and the top ten carry approximately 3.6%. Sequenced input: peripheral blood. All receptors come from a man between 65 and 85 years old who had recovered from COVID-19.

The chain combines TRBV7-9 with TRBJ1-2; D is undetermined. V was pared by 2 bases and J by 7 bases, with 5 bases between. In germline, CDR1 is SEHNR, CDR2 FQNEAQ (reference sequence). CDR3 length: 11 residues. This CDR3 is CASSLMAGYTF. As DNA, the CDR3 is TGTGCCAGCAGCTTAATGGCTGGCTACACCTTC.

There are a few counts of this clone. J is TRBJ1-1 and V is TRBV19; no clear D gene. The germline V and J ends were trimmed by 5 bases and 4 bases, with 17 bases remaining between them. This CDR3 contains 15 residues. Per the germline V gene, CDR1 is LNHDA and CDR2 is SQIVND (reference sequence). CDR3 sequence reads: CASSFQTGRGTEAFF. The CDR3 coding sequence is TGTGCCAGTAGTTTCCAGACGGGGAGAGGCACTGAAGCTTTCTTT. The variable domain in full, with the rest retrieved from reference TRBV19 and TRBJ1-1, is DGGITQSPKYLFRKEGQNVTLSCEQNLNHDAMYWYRQDPGQGLRLIYYSQIVNDFQKGDIAEGYSVSREKKESFPLTVTSAQKNPTAFYLCASSFQTGRGTEAFFGQGTRLTVV.

This chain connects TRBV5-8 to TRBJ2-3; D may be TRBD2 (6 bases). Trimming left V 4 bases short and J 2 bases short, with 17 bases between. Looked up from germline, CDR1 is SGHTS and CDR2 is YDEGEE. There are 16 residues in the CDR3. Here the CDR3 DNA reads TGTGCCAGCAGCCCGGGGGAACAGATGTTCACAGATACGCAGTATTTT. Protein product: CASSPGEQMFTDTQYF.

This clone was recorded only once. V gene TRBV11-1 combines with J gene TRBJ2-3, with D possibly TRBD2 on 5 matching bases. Deletions cut 0 bases from V and 4 bases from J, with 5 bases between. The CDR3 runs 13 residues. Germline V gene lookup returns CDR1 SGHAT and CDR2 FQDESV (reference sequence). CDR3 in amino acids: CASSLAGADTQYF. CDR3 bases: TGTGCCAGCAGCTTAGCGGGAGCAGATACGCAGTATTTT.

The chain uses TRBV5-4 and TRBJ2-3, with TRBD1 matching over 9 bases. V lost 3 bases to trimming and J lost 4 bases; unmatched junction nucleotides: 6. The CDR3 has 15 amino acids. Germline V CDR1 and CDR2: SGHNT, YYREEE (reference sequence). This CDR3 is CASSSTGGAADTQYF. The CDR3 DNA follows: TGTGCCAGCAGCTCGACAGGGGGGGCCGCAGATACGCAGTATTTT.

The chain links TRBV30 to TRBJ2-7; 10 positions agree with TRBD1. This CDR3 is built from 13 residues. V lost 3 bases and J lost 5; bases outside the gene matches: 4. CDR1 and CDR2 from the germline V gene are GTSNPN and SVGIG (reference sequence). This CDR3 reads CAWRGQGSHEQYF. CDR3 nucleotides: TGTGCCTGGAGGGGACAGGGGTCCCACGAGCAGTACTTC.

The V and J genes are TRBV6-5 and TRBJ1-4, with D possibly being TRBD1 (5 bases). This CDR3 is 12 amino acids long. Germline-derived CDR1 and CDR2 are MNHEY and SVGAGI. V was trimmed by 6 bases and J by 7 bases, leaving 9 bases between them. The CDR3 sequence is CASRGGGEKLFF. The CDR3 coding sequence is TGTGCCAGCAGGGGGGGAGGTGAAAAACTGTTTTTT.

This clone was detected once. This chain uses TRBV29-1 with TRBJ2-7; D ambiguous. Trimming pared 6 bases from V and 4 bases from J, leaving 22 bases between. The CDR3 contains 15 residues. Per the germline V gene, CDR1 is SQVTM and CDR2 is ANQGSEA. CDR3 region: CSVQNYSLQGYEQYF. In DNA form, the CDR3 reads TGCAGCGTCCAGAATTACAGTCTTCAAGGATACGAGCAGTACTTC.

The rearrangement uses TRBV19 and TRBJ2-6; D perhaps matches TRBD1 (5 bases). The germline V gene encodes CDR1 LNHDA and CDR2 SQIVND (reference sequence). V lost 6 bases to trimming and J lost 0 bases, with 9 bases between them. This CDR3 region has 15 residues. The chain's CDR3 is CASRLGDSGANVLTF. The DNA of the CDR3 is TGTGCCAGTAGGTTAGGGGACTCTGGGGCCAACGTCCTGACTTTC.

The CDR3 DNA is TGCGCCAGCAGCCAAGGGGTGGTGGGGCTCGAGCAGTACTTC. This sequence encodes CASSQGVVGLEQYF. The rearrangement joins TRBV4-1 to TRBJ2-7, with a possible D match to TRBD1 (5 bases). Germline V gene sequence: CDR1 MGHRA, CDR2 YSYEKL. Trimming stripped 1 base from V and 6 bases from J, with 13 bases between. This CDR3 has 14 residues.

V usage is TRBV2 and J usage is TRBJ2-7; no reliable D call. The V gene's germline CDR1 is SNHLY and CDR2 FYNNEI. This CDR3 spans 14 amino acids. Trimming cost V 3 bases and J 2 bases, with 11 bases left between them. CDR3 sequence reads: CASSDQRGTYEQYF. The CDR3 DNA reads as TGTGCCAGCAGTGACCAGAGAGGAACCTACGAGCAGTACTTC. The complete variable domain, with remaining parts taken from reference TRBV2 and TRBJ2-7, reads EPEVTQTPSHQVTQMGQEVILRCVPISNHLYFYWYRQILGQKVEFLVSFYNNEISEKSEIFDDQFSVERPDGSNFTLKIRSTKLEDSAMYFCASSDQRGTYEQYFGPGTRLTVT.

The chain recombines TRBV5-6 with TRBJ2-5; 12 bases align to TRBD1. The CDR3 loop spans 18 amino acids. V was pared by 3 bases and J by 7 bases, with 16 bases of the junction left unmatched. From germline, CDR1 is SGHDT and CDR2 YYEEEE. The CDR3 DNA reads TGTGCCAGCAGCTCGGGACAGGGGGCGGGTGTCCCCCGAGGGACCCAGTACTTC. This gives the protein CASSSGQGAGVPRGTQYF.

This chain links TRBV27 with TRBJ2-2; weak D call: TRBD1 (5 bases). Trimming left V 8 bases short and J 0 bases short, with 13 bases between. The CDR3 totals 15 residues. Per the germline V gene, CDR1 is MNHEY and CDR2 is SMNVEV (reference sequence). The CDR3 DNA is TGTGCCAGCGGCTTTTCAGGGTCGAACACCGGGGAGCTGTTTTTT. Translated, it gives CASGFSGSNTGELFF.